The next 27 T cell receptor beta chains were all read from a single sample in a study of T cell changes during pregnancy in multiple sclerosis. The table came from immunoSEQ multiplex PCR; TCRdb's copy has only in-frame clones and leaves some out. Here the sample spans about 57,000 clones, around 93% being singletons. This material consisted of peripheral blood, taken after pregnancy. Every receptor here comes from a female donor in good health, enrolled as a control in a pregnancy study.

The CDR3 protein is CASSLGRAGDTQYF. In DNA form, the CDR3 reads TGTGCCAGCAGCTTAGGGCGGGCCGGAGATACGCAGTATTTT. This chain links TRBV7-9 with TRBJ2-3; maybe TRBD2 (5 bases). The CDR3 covers 14 residues. Trimming removed 1 base at V and 5 bases at J, with 10 bases between. CDR1 is SEHNR and CDR2 is FQNEAQ in the germline V gene (reference sequence).

This clone has only a few counts. This rearrangement joins TRBV30 to TRBJ1-5; D not certain. The germline V gene has CDR1 GTSNPN and CDR2 SVGIG (reference sequence). The V end lost 1 base, the J end lost 4 bases, and 8 bases lay between the germline ends. This CDR3 is built from 13 residues. The CDR3 reads CAWSERLNQPQHF. DNA for the CDR3: TGTGCCTGGAGTGAACGGTTAAATCAGCCCCAGCATTTT.

The rearrangement joins TRBV7-9 to TRBJ1-1, with 8 bases matching TRBD1. CDR1 and CDR2 (germline): SEHNR, FQNEAQ (reference sequence). Trimming removed 5 bases from V and 5 bases from J; junction bases left unmatched: 10. This CDR3 is built from 15 residues. CDR3 loop: CASSLYRDRHTEAFF. The CDR3 nucleotides read TGTGCCAGCAGCCTATACCGGGACAGGCATACTGAAGCTTTCTTT.

The genes are TRBV6-5 and TRBJ1-1; D uncertain. Germline-derived CDR1 and CDR2 are MNHEY and SVGAGI. The CDR3 sequence is 15 residues long. The V and J ends lost 0 bases and 3 bases respectively, with 11 bases between them. CDR3 coding DNA: TGTGCCAGCAGTTACTCCCCCGGTGGAGACACTGAAGCTTTCTTT. Protein: CASSYSPGGDTEAFF.

This chain links TRBV4-2 with TRBJ2-1, with 9 bases aligning to TRBD2. The germline gives CDR1 LGHNA, CDR2 YNFKEQ. The junction had 13 bases not matched to a gene; V was cut back by 0 bases and J by 7 bases. CDR3 length: 18 amino acids. The CDR3 sequence: CASSQEGRLAVAGNEQFF. DNA for the CDR3: TGTGCCAGCAGCCAAGAAGGGAGACTAGCGGTCGCAGGTAATGAGCAGTTCTTC.

This chain's CDR3 is CASSQARDSFYGYTF. The CDR3 DNA sequence: TGTGCCAGCAGCCAAGCCCGGGACAGCTTTTATGGCTACACCTTC. V and J are TRBV14 and TRBJ1-2, with 7 bases lining up with TRBD1. The V and J ends lost 1 base and 5 bases, in that order; junction bases with no gene match: 7. Germline V gene lookup returns CDR1 SGHDN and CDR2 FVKESK. CDR3 length: 15 residues.

V and J are TRBV27 and TRBJ1-4; TRBD1 agrees at 7 bases. Germline V gene lookup returns CDR1 MNHEY and CDR2 SMNVEV (reference sequence). Trimming at V came to 5 bases and at J to 5 bases, leaving 8 bases not matched to a gene. The CDR3 runs to 15 residues. The CDR3 bases are TGTGCCAGCAGTGCCGGACAGGCCTACAATGAAAAACTGTTTTTT. It translates to CASSAGQAYNEKLFF. Full variable domain (remainder filled in from reference TRBV27 and TRBJ1-4): EAQVTQNPRYLITVTGKKLTVTCSQNMNHEYMSWYRQDPGLGLRQIYYSMNVEVTDKGDVPEGYKVSRKEKRNFPLILESPSPNQTSLYFCASSAGQAYNEKLFFGSGTQLSVL.

V and J are TRBV5-6 and TRBJ2-3; no clear D gene. There are 14 residues in the CDR3. Trimming removed 3 bases from V and 0 bases from J, with 8 bases in between. Germline CDR1 reads SGHDT; CDR2 reads YYEEEE. CDR3 sequence: CASSSGSSTDTQYF. DNA for the CDR3: TGTGCCAGCAGCTCGGGTAGTAGCACAGATACGCAGTATTTT.

This rearrangement joins TRBV19 to TRBJ1-2, with D perhaps TRBD1 (5 bases). The V end lost 3 bases, the J end lost 3 bases, and 17 bases lay between the germline ends. CDR1 LNHDA and CDR2 SQIVND come from the germline V gene (reference sequence). The CDR3 sequence is 16 residues long. CDR3 region: CASSIGLFWGDYGYTF. CDR3 coding DNA: TGTGCCAGTAGTATCGGTCTCTTTTGGGGGGACTATGGCTACACCTTC.

This sequence joins TRBV28 and TRBJ2-2, with D possibly TRBD1 on 6 matching bases. CDR1 MDHEN and CDR2 SYDVKM come from the germline V gene. The CDR3 contains 15 residues. The V end lost 2 bases, the J end lost 0 bases, and 7 bases lay between the germline ends. CDR3 sequence reads: CASSLQGTNTGELFF. CDR3 nucleotides: TGTGCCAGCAGTTTACAGGGGACGAACACCGGGGAGCTGTTTTTT.

This chain links TRBV5-1 with TRBJ1-2; unclear D gene. The CDR3 runs to 15 residues. The V gene lost 4 bases and the J gene lost 4 bases, with 17 bases spanning the gap. Germline V gives CDR1 SGHRS, CDR2 YFSETQ. CDR3 residues: CASSQAGVGSYGYTF. CDR3 nucleotide sequence: TGCGCCAGCAGCCAAGCCGGGGTAGGGAGCTATGGCTACACCTTC.

V is TRBV2 and J is TRBJ1-1, with 10 bases matching TRBD1. The length of the CDR3 is 17 residues. Germline CDR1 reads SNHLY; CDR2 reads FYNNEI. The V and J ends lost 6 bases and 4 bases, in that order; junction bases with no gene match: 14. The CDR3 DNA reads as TGTGCCAGCAGAGAGCGGCCGGGACAGGGGTTCGGCACTGAAGCTTTCTTT. This encodes CASRERPGQGFGTEAFF.

The genes are TRBV19 and TRBJ2-7; TRBD1 is a possible D gene (6 bases). Germline lookup yields CDR1 LNHDA and CDR2 SQIVND (reference sequence). The CDR3 sequence is 15 residues long. V was shortened by 6 bases and J by 6 bases, with 21 bases between the two germline ends. The CDR3 DNA reads as TGTGCCAGTAGCCCCGGCAGGGGTGGGGAAGGCGAGCAGTACTTC. Protein product: CASSPGRGGEGEQYF.

This sequence joins TRBV6-5 and TRBJ1-2; 9 bases match TRBD1. Losses at the gene ends were 4 bases for V and 7 bases for J; bases not matched to a gene: 10. Germline loops: CDR1 MNHEY, CDR2 SVGAGI. The length of the CDR3 is 15 residues. The CDR3 nucleotides are TGTGCCAGCAGTTTACTCCCACAGGGGGCGGGTGGCTACACCTTC. Translating it yields CASSLLPQGAGGYTF.

This chain links TRBV7-3 with TRBJ2-1, with TRBD1 as a possible D gene (5 bases). Trimming shortened V by 0 bases and J by 0 bases, and 9 bases separated the two germline ends. There are 16 residues in the CDR3. Germline values: CDR1 SGHTA, CDR2 FQGTGA. CDR3 nucleotides: TGTGCCAGCAGCTTAACAGGAGACAGCTCCTACAATGAGCAGTTCTTC. Protein sequence: CASSLTGDSSYNEQFF.

The gene calls are TRBV5-1 and TRBJ2-5, with D perhaps matching TRBD2 (6 bases). CDR1 is SGHRS and CDR2 is YFSETQ in the germline V gene. This CDR3 comprises 14 residues. V was shortened by 1 base and J by 5 bases, with 12 bases between the two germline ends. The CDR3: CASSLMEGSETQYF. The DNA of the CDR3 is TGCGCCAGCAGCTTGATGGAGGGAAGCGAGACCCAGTACTTC.

The chain links TRBV29-1 to TRBJ1-2; D gene ambiguous. Deletions cut 0 bases from V and 9 bases from J, with 14 bases between. This CDR3 spans 13 amino acids. The germline V gene has CDR1 SQVTM and CDR2 ANQGSEA. CDR3 sequence (DNA): TGCAGCGTTGAAGATACCGCCCGGGAGAGCTACACCTTC. Translation: CSVEDTARESYTF.

The genes are TRBV29-1 and TRBJ2-6; TRBD1 aligns across 8 bases. The CDR3 spans 16 residues. Germline assignment: CDR1 SQVTM and CDR2 ANQGSEA. V dropped 8 bases and J dropped 6; count of bases not matched to a gene: 15. The CDR3 here is CSPPGDRSSLANVLTF. The CDR3 DNA reads TGCAGCCCCCCCGGGGACAGGAGCTCTTTGGCCAACGTCCTGACTTTC. The full variable domain, its missing parts supplied by reference TRBV29-1 and TRBJ2-6, is SAVISQKPSRDICQRGTSLTIQCQVDSQVTMMFWYRQQPGQSLTLIATANQGSEATYESGFVIDKFPISRPNLTFSTLTVSNMSPEDSSIYLCSPPGDRSSLANVLTFGAGSRLTVL.

The J gene is TRBJ1-2, the V gene TRBV4-1; D call uncertain. The CDR3 spans 16 residues. Germline CDR1 reads MGHRA; CDR2 reads YSYEKL. V shed 0 bases and J shed 4 bases, with 15 bases lying between them. CDR3: CASSQDPAAGIYGYTF. The CDR3 DNA sequence: TGCGCCAGCAGCCAAGACCCCGCGGCGGGGATCTATGGCTACACCTTC.

This chain joins TRBV7-2 and TRBJ2-7, with 8 bases lining up with TRBD1. V was clipped by 3 bases and J by 5 bases; unmatched bases: 9. CDR3 size: 15 residues. Germline CDR1 is SGHTA and CDR2 is FQGNSA. The CDR3 protein is CASSFSSDRVNEQYF. CDR3 DNA sequence: TGTGCCAGCAGCTTCTCGTCGGACAGGGTCAACGAGCAGTACTTC.

The chain is built from TRBV6-1 and TRBJ1-2; TRBD1 aligns across 7 bases. V was pared by 5 bases and J by 4 bases, with 7 bases of the junction left unmatched. The CDR3 runs 14 residues. Germline-derived CDR1 and CDR2 are MNHNS and SASEGT. CDR3: CASSPGTVPYGYTF. The CDR3 DNA is TGTGCCAGCAGTCCCGGGACAGTGCCCTATGGCTACACCTTC.

V gene TRBV7-2 combines with J gene TRBJ2-1, with 7 bases identical to TRBD2. The germline V gene has CDR1 SGHTA and CDR2 FQGNSA. The V and J ends lost 1 base and 6 bases, in that order; junction bases with no gene match: 6. The CDR3 is 15 residues long. CDR3 residues: CASSLGLGRVNEQFF. CDR3 coding DNA: TGTGCCAGCAGCTTAGGTCTAGGGAGGGTCAATGAGCAGTTCTTC.

The rearrangement links TRBV7-2 to TRBJ2-1, with D possibly TRBD2 on 5 matching bases. Trimming took 0 bases from V and 4 from J, leaving 13 bases between them. The CDR3 length is 16 residues. Germline values: CDR1 SGHTA, CDR2 FQGNSA. The CDR3 coding sequence is TGTGCCAGCAGCTTAGCCATTAGTACGGGATACAATGAGCAGTTCTTC. Amino acid sequence: CASSLAISTGYNEQFF.

The chain carries TRBV4-1 and TRBJ2-1; a possible D gene is TRBD1 (6 bases). This CDR3 region has 16 residues. Germline V gene data show CDR1 as MGHRA and CDR2 as YSYEKL. V lost 0 bases, J lost 4 bases, and 13 bases lay in between. The CDR3 here is CASSQDKDSPYNEQFF. CDR3 bases: TGCGCCAGCAGCCAAGATAAGGACAGTCCTTACAATGAGCAGTTCTTC.

DNA for the CDR3: TGTGCCAGCAGCCTGGGGGGGGAATACACAGATACGCAGTATTTT. It yields the protein CASSLGGEYTDTQYF. V usage is TRBV7-3 and J usage is TRBJ2-3, with 7 bases that match TRBD2. Unmatched junction bases numbered 7, after V lost 5 bases and J lost 2 bases. The CDR3 contains 15 residues. Germline-derived CDR1 and CDR2 are SGHTA and FQGTGA.

The V and J genes are TRBV18 and TRBJ1-4; D unclear. Trimming removed 3 bases at V and 0 bases at J, with 8 bases between. This CDR3 is 15 amino acids long. The V gene's germline CDR1 is KGHSH and CDR2 LQKENI. Here the CDR3 reads CASSPGVATNEKLFF. CDR3 nucleotide sequence: TGTGCCAGCTCACCGGGCGTTGCAACTAATGAAAAACTGTTTTTT.

The rearrangement links TRBV7-9 to TRBJ2-3, with TRBD2 identical over 11 bases. The CDR3 has 15 amino acids. J gave up 3 bases and V 6 bases, and 5 bases lay outside the gene matches. Per the germline V gene, CDR1 is SEHNR and CDR2 is FQNEAQ (reference sequence). CDR3 loop: CASRVLAGVTDTQYF. The DNA of the CDR3 is TGTGCCAGCAGAGTACTAGCGGGGGTGACAGATACGCAGTATTTT. Full variable domain (outside the CDR3, taken from reference TRBV7-9 and TRBJ2-3): DTGVSQNPRHKITKRGQNVTFRCDPISEHNRLYWYRQTLGQGPEFLTYFQNEAQLEKSRLLSDRFSAERPKGSFSTLEIQRTEQGDSAMYLCASRVLAGVTDTQYFGPGTRLTVL.